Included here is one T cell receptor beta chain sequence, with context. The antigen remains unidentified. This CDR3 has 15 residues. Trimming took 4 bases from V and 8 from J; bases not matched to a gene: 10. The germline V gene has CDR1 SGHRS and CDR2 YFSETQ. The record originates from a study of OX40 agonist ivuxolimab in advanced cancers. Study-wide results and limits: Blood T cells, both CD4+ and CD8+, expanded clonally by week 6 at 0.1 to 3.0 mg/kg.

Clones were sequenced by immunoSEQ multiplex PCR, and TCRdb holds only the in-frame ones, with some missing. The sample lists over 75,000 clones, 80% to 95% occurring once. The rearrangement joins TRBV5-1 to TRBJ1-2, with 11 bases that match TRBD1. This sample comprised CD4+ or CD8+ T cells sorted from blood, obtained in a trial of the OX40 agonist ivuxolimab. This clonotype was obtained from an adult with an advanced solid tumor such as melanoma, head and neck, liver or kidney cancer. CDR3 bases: TGCGCCAGCAGCCCTCCCGGGACAGGGGGATGGGGCTACACCTTC. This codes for CASSPPGTGGWGYTF. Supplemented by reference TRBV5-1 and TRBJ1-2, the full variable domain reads KAGVTQTPRYLIKTRGQQVTLSCSPISGHRSVSWYQQTPGQGLQFLFEYFSETQRNKGNFPGRFSGRQFSNSRSEMNVSTLELGDSALYLCASSPPGTGGWGYTFGSGTRLTVV.